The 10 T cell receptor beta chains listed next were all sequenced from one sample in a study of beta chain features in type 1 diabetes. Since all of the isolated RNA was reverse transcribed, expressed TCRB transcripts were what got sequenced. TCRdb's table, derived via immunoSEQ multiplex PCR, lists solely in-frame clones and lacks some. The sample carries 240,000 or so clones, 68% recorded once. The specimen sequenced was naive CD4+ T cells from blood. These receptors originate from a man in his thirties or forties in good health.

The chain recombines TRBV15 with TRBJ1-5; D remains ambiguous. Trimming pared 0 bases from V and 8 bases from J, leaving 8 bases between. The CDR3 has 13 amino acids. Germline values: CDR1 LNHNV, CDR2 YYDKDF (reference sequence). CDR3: CATSRDPGEPQHF. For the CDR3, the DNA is TGTGCCACCAGCAGAGATCCCGGAGAGCCCCAGCATTTT.

DNA for the CDR3: TGTGCCAGCAGCCAAGCCGGGGGCACAGATACGCAGTATTTT. Translated: CASSQAGGTDTQYF. This chain links TRBV4-2 with TRBJ2-3; weak D call: TRBD2 (5 bases). The CDR3 spans 14 residues. Germline V gene lookup returns CDR1 LGHNA and CDR2 YNFKEQ. V lost 1 base, J lost 1 base, and 6 bases lay in between.

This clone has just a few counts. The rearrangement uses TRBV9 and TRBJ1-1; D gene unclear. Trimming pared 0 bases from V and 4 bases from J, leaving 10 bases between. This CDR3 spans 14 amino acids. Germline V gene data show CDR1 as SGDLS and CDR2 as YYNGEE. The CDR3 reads CASSVGLLGTEAFF. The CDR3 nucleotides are TGTGCCAGCAGCGTAGGTCTCCTCGGCACTGAAGCTTTCTTT. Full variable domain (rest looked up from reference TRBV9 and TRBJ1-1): DSGVTQTPKHLITATGQRVTLRCSPRSGDLSVYWYQQSLDQGLQFLIQYYNGEERAKGNILERFSAQQFPDLHSELNLSSLELGDSALYFCASSVGLLGTEAFFGQGTRLTVV.

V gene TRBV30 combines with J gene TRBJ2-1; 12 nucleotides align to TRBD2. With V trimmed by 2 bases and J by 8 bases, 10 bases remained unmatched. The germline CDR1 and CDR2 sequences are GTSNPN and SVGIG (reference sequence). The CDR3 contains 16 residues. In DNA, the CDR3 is TGTGCCTGGAGTCCGACTAGCGGGGGACTTAAGGATGAGCAGTTCTTC. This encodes CAWSPTSGGLKDEQFF. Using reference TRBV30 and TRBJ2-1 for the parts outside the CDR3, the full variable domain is SQTIHQWPATLVQPVGSPLSLECTVEGTSNPNLYWYRQAAGRGLQLLFYSVGIGQISSEVPQNLSASRPQDRQFILSSKKLLLSDSGFYLCAWSPTSGGLKDEQFFGPGTRLTVL.

CDR3 loop: CASRTTEDTQYF. The CDR3 nucleotides read TGTGCCAGCAGAACCACAGAAGATACGCAGTATTTT. This chain links TRBV6-5 with TRBJ2-3; D unclear. Trimming pared 6 bases from V and 5 bases from J, leaving 9 bases between. This CDR3 region has 12 residues. Germline V gives CDR1 MNHEY, CDR2 SVGAGI.

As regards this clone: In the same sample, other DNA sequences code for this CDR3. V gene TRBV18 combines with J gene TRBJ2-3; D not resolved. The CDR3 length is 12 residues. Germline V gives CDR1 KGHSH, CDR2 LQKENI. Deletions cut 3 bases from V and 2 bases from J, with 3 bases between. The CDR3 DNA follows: TGTGCCAGCTCACCGGCCACAGATACGCAGTATTTT. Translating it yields CASSPATDTQYF.

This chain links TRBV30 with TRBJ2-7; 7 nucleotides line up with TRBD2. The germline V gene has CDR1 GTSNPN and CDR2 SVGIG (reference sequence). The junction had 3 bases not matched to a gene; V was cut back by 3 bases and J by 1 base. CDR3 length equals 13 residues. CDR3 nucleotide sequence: TGTGCCTGGAGCCTAGCGGTATCCTACGAGCAGTACTTC. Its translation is CAWSLAVSYEQYF.

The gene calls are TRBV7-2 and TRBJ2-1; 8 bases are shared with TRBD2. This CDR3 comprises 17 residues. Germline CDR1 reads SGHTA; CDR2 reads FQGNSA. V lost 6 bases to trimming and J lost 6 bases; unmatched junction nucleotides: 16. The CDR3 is CASRPLAGGPPGNEQFF. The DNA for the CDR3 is TGTGCCAGCAGGCCGTTGGCGGGGGGACCTCCGGGCAATGAGCAGTTCTTC.

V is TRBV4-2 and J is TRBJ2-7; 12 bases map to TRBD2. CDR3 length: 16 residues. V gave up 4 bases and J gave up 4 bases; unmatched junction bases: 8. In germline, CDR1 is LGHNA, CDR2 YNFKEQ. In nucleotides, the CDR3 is TGTGCCAGCAGCCGAGAACTAGCGGGAGGAAGGTACGAGCAGTACTTC. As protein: CASSRELAGGRYEQYF.

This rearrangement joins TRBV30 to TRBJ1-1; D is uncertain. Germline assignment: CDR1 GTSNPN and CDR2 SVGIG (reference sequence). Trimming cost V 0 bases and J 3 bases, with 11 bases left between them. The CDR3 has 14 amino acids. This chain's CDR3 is CAWSVRGGDTEAFF. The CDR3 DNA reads TGTGCCTGGAGTGTACGAGGCGGGGACACTGAAGCTTTCTTT.